This TCR beta chain was recovered during a study of CD8 T cells in Susac syndrome. V lost 4 bases, J lost 1 base, and 3 bases stayed unmatched. The CDR3 extends over 16 amino acids. Germline assignment: CDR1 LGHNA and CDR2 YNFKEQ. In blood CD8+ and CD4+ T cells, TCR beta underwent sequencing. Bulk CD8+ and CD4+ cells came from magnetic negative isolation; CD8+ TEMRA by FACS. RNA in amounts of roughly 0.5 to 1 ug was reverse transcribed with random hexamers. Amplification of TCR beta CDR3 was carried out by immunoSEQ multiplex PCR, which covered 54 Vbeta and 13 Jbeta segments. TCRdb used MiXCR to reprocess the immunoSEQ multiplex PCR reads, holding one entry per CDR3 protein. The sample carries 95,000 to 150,000 distinct CDR3 sequences, more than 90% recorded once.

The sample consisted of CD4+ T cells from PBMCs. The source is a human donor in good health. The V and J genes are TRBV4-2 and TRBJ2-1, with 11 bases matching TRBD2. CDR3 amino acids: CASSPRLAGSYNEQFF. CDR3 bases: TGTGCCAGCAGCCCGAGACTAGCGGGATCCTACAATGAGCAGTTCTTC.